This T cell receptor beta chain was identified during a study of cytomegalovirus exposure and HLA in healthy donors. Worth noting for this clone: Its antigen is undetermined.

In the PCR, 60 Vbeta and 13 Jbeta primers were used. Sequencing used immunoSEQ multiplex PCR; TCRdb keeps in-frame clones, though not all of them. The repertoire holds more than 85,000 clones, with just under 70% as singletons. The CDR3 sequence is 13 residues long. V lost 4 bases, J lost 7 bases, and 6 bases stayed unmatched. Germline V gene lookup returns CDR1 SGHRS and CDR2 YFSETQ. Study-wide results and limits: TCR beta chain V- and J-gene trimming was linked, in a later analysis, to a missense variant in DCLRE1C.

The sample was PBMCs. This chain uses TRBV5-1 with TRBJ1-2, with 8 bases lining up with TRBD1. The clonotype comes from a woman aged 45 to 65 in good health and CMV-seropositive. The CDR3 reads CASSPGQGGGYTF. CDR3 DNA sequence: TGCGCCAGCAGCCCTGGACAGGGAGGTGGCTACACCTTC.